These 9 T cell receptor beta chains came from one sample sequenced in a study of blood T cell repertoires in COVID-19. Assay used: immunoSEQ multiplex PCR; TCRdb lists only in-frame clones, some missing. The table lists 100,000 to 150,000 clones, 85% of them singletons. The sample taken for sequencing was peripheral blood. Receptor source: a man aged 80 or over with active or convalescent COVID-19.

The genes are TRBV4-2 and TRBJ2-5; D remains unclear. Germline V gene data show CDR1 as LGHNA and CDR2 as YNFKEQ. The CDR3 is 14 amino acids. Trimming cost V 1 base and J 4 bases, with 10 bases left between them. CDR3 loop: CASSQVVVAETQYF. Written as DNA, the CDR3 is TGTGCCAGCAGCCAAGTTGTAGTCGCAGAGACCCAGTACTTC.

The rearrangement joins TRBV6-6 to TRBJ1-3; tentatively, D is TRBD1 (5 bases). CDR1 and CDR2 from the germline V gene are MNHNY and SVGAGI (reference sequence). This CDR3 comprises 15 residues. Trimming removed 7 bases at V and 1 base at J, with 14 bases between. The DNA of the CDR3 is TGTGCCAGCACAATTCGGCAGGGATCTGGAAACACCATATATTTT. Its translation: CASTIRQGSGNTIYF.

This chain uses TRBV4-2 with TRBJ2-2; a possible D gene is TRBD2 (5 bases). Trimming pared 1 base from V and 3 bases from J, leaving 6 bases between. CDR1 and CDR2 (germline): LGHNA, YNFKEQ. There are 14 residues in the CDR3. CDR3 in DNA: TGTGCCAGCAGCCAAGCCGGGGACACCGGGGAGCTGTTTTTT. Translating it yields CASSQAGDTGELFF.

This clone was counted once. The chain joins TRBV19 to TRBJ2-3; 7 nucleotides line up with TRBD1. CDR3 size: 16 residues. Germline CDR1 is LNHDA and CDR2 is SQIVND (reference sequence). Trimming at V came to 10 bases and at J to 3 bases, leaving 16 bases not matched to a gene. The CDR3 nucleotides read TGTGCCACCTCCCCAACGGGCAGGGGGAATACAGATACGCAGTATTTT. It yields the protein CATSPTGRGNTDTQYF.

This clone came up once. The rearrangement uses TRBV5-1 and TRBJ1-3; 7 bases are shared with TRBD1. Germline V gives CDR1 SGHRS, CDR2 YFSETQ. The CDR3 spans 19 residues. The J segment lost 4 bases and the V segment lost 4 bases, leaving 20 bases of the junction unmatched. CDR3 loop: CASSPLPGQTTKSGNTIYF. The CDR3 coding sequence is TGCGCCAGCAGCCCGCTGCCGGGACAGACAACCAAATCGGGAAACACCATATATTTT.

CDR3 in DNA: TGCGCCAGCAGTCACCACGCACCAGAGGGCAGGACGGGCTACGAGCAGTACTTC. It codes for CASSHHAPEGRTGYEQYF. The chain uses TRBV23-1 and TRBJ2-7; TRBD2 is a possible D gene (5 bases). TRBV23-1 is assigned to the ORF class and has an uncertain function. V was shortened by 3 bases and J by 3 bases, with 24 bases between the two germline ends. The CDR3 extends over 18 amino acids.

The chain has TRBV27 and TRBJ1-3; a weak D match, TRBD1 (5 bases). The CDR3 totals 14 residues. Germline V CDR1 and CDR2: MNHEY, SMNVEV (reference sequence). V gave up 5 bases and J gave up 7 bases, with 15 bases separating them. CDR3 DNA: TGTGCCAGCAGTGGGGGACTGTTCCCTAACACCATATATTTT. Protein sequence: CASSGGLFPNTIYF.

The CDR3 loop reads CASSYTGGVGNEQFF. The DNA of the CDR3 is TGTGCCAGCAGCTACACCGGGGGAGTTGGAAATGAGCAGTTCTTC. The chain employs TRBV7-3 and TRBJ2-1, with D tentatively TRBD2 (6 bases). Germline V CDR1 and CDR2: SGHTA, FQGTGA. The length of the CDR3 is 15 residues. Trimming took off 4 bases at V and 7 bases at J, with 17 bases between the two ends.

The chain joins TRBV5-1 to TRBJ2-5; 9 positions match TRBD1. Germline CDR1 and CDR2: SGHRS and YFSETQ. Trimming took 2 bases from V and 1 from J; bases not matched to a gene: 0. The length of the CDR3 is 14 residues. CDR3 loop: CASSLQGAQETQYF. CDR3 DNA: TGCGCCAGCAGCTTACAGGGGGCCCAAGAGACCCAGTACTTC.